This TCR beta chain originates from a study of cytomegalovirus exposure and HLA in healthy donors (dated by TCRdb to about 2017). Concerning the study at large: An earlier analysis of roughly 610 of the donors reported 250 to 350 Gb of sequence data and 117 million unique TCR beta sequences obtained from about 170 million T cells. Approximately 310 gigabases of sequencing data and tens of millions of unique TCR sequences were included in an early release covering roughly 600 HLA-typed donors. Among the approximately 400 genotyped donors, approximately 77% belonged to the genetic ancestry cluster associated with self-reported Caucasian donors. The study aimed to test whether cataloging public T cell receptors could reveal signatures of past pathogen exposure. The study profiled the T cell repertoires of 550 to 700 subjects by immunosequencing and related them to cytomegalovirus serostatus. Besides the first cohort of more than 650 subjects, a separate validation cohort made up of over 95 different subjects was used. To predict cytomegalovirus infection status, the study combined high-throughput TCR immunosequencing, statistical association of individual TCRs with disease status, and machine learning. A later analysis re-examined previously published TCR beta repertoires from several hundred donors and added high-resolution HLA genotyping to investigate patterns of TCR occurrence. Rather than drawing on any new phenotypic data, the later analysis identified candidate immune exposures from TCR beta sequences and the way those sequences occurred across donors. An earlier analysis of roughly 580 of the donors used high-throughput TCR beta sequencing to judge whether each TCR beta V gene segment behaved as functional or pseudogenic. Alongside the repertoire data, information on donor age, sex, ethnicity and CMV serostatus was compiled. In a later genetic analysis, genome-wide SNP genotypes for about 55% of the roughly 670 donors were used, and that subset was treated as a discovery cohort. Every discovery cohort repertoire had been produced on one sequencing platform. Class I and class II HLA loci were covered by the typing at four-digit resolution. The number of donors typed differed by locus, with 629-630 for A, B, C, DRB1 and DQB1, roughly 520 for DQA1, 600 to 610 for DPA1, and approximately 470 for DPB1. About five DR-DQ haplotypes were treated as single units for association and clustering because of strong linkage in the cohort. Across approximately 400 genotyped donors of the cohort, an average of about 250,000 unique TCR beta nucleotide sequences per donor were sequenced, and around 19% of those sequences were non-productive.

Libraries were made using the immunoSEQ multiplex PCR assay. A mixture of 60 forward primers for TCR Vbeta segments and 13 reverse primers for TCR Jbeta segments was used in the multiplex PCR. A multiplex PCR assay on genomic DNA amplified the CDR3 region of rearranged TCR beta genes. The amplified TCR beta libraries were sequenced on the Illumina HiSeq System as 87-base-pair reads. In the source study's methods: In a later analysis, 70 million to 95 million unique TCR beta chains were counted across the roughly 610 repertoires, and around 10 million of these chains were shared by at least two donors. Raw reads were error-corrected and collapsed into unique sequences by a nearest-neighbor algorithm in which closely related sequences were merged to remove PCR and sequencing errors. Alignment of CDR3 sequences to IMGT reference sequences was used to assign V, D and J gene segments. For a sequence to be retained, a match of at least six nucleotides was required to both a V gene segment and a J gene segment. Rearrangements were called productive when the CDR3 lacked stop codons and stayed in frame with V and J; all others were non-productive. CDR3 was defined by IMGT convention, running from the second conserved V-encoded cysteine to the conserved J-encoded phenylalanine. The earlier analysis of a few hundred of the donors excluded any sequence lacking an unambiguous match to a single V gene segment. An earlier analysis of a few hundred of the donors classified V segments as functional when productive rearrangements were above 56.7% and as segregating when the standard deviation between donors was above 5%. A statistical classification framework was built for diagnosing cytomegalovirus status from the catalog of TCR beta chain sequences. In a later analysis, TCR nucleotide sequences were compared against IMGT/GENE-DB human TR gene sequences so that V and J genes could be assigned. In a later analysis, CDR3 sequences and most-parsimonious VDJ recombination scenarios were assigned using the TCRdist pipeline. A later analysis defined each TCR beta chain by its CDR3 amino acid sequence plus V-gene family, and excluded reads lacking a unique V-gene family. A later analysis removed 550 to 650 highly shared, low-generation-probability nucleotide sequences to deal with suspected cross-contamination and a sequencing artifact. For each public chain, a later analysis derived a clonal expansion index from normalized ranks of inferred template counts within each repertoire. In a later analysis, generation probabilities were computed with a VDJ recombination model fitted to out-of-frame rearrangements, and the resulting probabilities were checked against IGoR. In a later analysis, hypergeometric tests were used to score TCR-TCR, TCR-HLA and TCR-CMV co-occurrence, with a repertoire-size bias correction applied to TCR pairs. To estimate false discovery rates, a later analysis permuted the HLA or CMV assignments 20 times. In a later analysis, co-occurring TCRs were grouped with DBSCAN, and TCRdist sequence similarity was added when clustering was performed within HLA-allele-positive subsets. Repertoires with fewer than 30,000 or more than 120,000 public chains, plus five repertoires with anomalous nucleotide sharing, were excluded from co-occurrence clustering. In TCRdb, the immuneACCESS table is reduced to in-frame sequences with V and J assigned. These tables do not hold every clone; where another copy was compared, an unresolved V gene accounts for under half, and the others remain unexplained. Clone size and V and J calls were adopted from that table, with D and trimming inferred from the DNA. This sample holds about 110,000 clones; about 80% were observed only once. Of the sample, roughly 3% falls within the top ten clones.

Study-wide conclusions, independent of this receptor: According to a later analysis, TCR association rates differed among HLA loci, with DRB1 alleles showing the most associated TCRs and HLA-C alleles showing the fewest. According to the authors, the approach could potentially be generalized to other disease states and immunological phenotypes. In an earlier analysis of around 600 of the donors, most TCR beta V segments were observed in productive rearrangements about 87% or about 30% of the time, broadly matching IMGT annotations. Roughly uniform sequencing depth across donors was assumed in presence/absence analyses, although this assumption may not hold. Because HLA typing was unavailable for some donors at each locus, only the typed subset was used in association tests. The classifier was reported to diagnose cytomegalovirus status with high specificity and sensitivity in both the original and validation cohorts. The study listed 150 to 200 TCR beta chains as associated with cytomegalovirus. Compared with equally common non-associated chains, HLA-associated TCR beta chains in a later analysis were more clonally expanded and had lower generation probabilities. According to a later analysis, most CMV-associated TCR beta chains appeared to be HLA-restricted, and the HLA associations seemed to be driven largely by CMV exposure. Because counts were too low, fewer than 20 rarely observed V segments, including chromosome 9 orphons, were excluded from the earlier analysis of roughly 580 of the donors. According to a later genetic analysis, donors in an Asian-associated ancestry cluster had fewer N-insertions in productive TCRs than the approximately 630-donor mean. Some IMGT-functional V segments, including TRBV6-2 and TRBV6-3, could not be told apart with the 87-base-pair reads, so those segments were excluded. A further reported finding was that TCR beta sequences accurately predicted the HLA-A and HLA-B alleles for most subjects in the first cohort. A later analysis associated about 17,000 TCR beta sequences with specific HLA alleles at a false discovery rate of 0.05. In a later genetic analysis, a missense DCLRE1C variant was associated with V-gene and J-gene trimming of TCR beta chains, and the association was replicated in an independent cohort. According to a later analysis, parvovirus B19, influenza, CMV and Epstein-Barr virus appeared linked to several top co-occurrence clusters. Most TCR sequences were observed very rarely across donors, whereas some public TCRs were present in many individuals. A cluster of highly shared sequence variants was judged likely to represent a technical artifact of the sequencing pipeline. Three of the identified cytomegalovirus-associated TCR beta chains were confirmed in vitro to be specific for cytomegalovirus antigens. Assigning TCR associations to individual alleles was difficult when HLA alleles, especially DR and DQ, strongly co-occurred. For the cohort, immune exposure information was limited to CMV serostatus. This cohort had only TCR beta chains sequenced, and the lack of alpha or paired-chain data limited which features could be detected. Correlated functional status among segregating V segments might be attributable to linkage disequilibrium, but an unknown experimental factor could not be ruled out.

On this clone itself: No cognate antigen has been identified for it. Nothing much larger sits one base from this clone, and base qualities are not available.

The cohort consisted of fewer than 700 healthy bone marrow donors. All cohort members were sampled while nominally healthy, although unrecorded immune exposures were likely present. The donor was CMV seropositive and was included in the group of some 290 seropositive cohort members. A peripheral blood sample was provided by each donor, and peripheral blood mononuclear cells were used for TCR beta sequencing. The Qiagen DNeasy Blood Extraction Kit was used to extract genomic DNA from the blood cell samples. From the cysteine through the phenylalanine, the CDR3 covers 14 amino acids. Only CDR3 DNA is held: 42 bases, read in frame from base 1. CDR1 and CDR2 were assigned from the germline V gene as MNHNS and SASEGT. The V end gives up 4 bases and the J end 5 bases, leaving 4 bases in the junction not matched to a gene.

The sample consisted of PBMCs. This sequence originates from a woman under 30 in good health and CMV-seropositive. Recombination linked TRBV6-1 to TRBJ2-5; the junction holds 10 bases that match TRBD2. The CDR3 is CASSVGLAEETQYF. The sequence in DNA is TGTGCCAGCAGTGTCGGACTAGCGGAGGAGACCCAGTACTTC.